This T cell receptor beta chain came from a study of T cell changes during pregnancy in multiple sclerosis. The CDR3 totals 11 residues. V was clipped by 10 bases and J by 2 bases, with 7 bases between them. Germline assignment: CDR1 ENHRY and CDR2 SYGVKD. This clone was seen a single time. Produced via immunoSEQ multiplex PCR; TCRdb's table is partial and in-frame only. The sample contains under 35,000 clones, roughly nine tenths of which appear only once. Sequenced material: CD8+ T cells from peripheral blood mononuclear cells, taken before pregnancy. This receptor was taken from a female donor with multiple sclerosis, enrolled in a pregnancy study. The chain employs TRBV10-3 and TRBJ2-3; D gene uncertain. In nucleotides, the CDR3 is TGTGCCACCTTTTACACAGATACGCAGTATTTT. Residues: CATFYTDTQYF.